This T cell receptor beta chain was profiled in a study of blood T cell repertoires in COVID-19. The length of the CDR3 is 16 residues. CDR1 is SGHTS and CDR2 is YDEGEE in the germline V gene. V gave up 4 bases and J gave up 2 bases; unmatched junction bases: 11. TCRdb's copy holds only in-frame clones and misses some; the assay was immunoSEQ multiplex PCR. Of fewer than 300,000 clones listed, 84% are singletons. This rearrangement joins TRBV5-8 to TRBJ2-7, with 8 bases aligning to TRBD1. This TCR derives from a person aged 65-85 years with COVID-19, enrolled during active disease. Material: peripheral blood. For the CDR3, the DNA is TGTGCCAGCAGCCGACCCCACCAGGGGGCTCCCTACGAGCAGTACTTC. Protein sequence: CASSRPHQGAPYEQYF.